This TCR beta chain was retrieved from a study of blood T cell repertoires in COVID-19 (dated by TCRdb to 2018 to 2020). Regarding the research as a whole: Samples covering the acute and convalescent phases of COVID-19 were provided by collaborators in the United States, Italy and Spain. Deeply sampled blood TCRbeta repertoires from subjects exposed to, actively infected with, or recovered from COVID-19 were included in the dataset. A freely available public database, intended as a resource for researchers studying the immune response to SARS-CoV-2, is where the repertoires were released. The sample metadata nearly always contained a de-identified subject ID, COVID-19 status, age in years and sex. The material from the prospective study consisted of cDNA or gDNA derived from T cells, B-cell-depleted T cells, or PBMCs. HLA class I and class II types, where available, came from metadata supplied by the sample provider rather than from assay-based typing. Samples were obtained from the ongoing ImmuneRACE study (first 160 participants) and from some 1,200 subjects provided by 6 global collaborators.

The immunoSEQ Assay, a bias-controlled multiplex PCR, was used to amplify TCRbeta CDR3 regions from genomic DNA. The source study handled its data this way. The number of nucleated cells in each sample was estimated from the amplification of reference gene primers within the assay. Sequence reads were collapsed and filtered to measure the absolute abundance of every unique TCRbeta CDR3 rearrangement. For each sample, productive Simpson clonality was calculated as the square root of Simpson's diversity index over productive rearrangements. TCRdb's version of the immuneACCESS table is confined to in-frame rearrangements and falls short of the full clone set. An unresolved V gene accounts for under half of the shortfall where checked; the remainder is of unknown origin. V and J calls and clone size are as listed in that table; D and trimming were resolved from the DNA. In this sample the table shows approximately 170,000 clones, about 85% of which occur a single time. About 14% of the sample belongs to the ten largest clones.

Regarding this clone: Its specific antigen is unknown. Per-base quality was not reported, and no clone a single base away is much larger than it.

What the research found in general, with its limitations: The quantity of clinical and demographic metadata differed by source and by participant and was supplied without curation.

At one collaborating source in Seattle, patients were enrolled during active infection and were followed longitudinally through the course of disease. Collaborating institutions collected whole blood in K2EDTA tubes following their own protocols. For TCRbeta analysis, collaborators shipped samples as frozen whole blood, isolated PBMCs, or DNA extracted from either of those sample types. The TCR comes from a woman in her 70s with COVID-19, enrolled during active disease. Sequencing input: peripheral blood.

The CDR3 protein: CASGRPEGNEQFF. The nucleotide sequence is given as TGTGCCAGCGGGAGGCCCGAGGGCAATGAGCAGTTCTTC. The rearranged segments are TRBV7-2 and TRBJ2-1, and the D gene may be TRBD2, 6 bases matching. The germline V gene provides CDR1 SGHTA and CDR2 FQGNSA. Counted from cysteine to phenylalanine, this CDR3 has 13 amino acids. Kept here is only the CDR3 DNA, which spans 39 bases and is read in frame from base 1. V and J are truncated by 8 bases and 6 bases respectively, leaving an intervening sequence of 14 bases.